This T cell receptor (beta chain) was identified during a study of T cell responses to AZD1222 COVID-19 vaccine. The germline gives CDR1 LNHDA, CDR2 SQIVND (reference sequence). The CDR3 has 16 amino acids. J gave up 4 bases and V 6 bases, and 10 bases lay outside the gene matches. In regard to this clone: Its target is unknown.

Whole-study findings and limits: Seropositive AZD1222 recipients at baseline numbered only 6 or 7. Samples come after the peak T cell response, not at day 14.

TCRdb's copy holds only in-frame clones and misses some; the assay was immunoSEQ multiplex PCR. There are 110,000 to 150,000 clones in the sample; about 94% occur only once, and about 5.1% lies in the top ten. The clonotype comes from an adult in good health. The chain recombines TRBV19 with TRBJ2-1, with 9 bases aligning to TRBD2. This material consisted of peripheral blood, taken on day 0 of AZD1222 vaccination. CDR3 loop: CASSRLGSGGYNEQFF. Here the CDR3 DNA reads TGTGCCAGTAGCCGGCTGGGTAGCGGGGGTTACAATGAGCAGTTCTTC.